Shown below are 3 T cell receptor beta chains from a single sample sequenced in a study of vaccination and CD4 T cells after COVID-19. Cultured CD4+ T cell DNA was sequenced using the Oncomine TCR Beta short-read assay. TCRdb ran MiXCR on the PCR reads and lists one entry per CDR3 protein. Here the sample spans about 20,000 distinct CDR3 sequences, around 50% being singletons. Noted treatment: approximately nine-day PBMC culture with coronavirus spike peptide pools or control peptides (ViraFEST assay). These receptors' antigens are unknown. Sequenced: CD4+ T cells from blood, cultured in vitro. The receptor set was obtained from a human donor who had recovered from COVID-19.

This clonotype was counted a few times. This chain joins TRBV2 and TRBJ1-2; 11 nucleotides match TRBD1. Germline assignment: CDR1 SNHLY and CDR2 FYNNEI. The CDR3 sequence is 14 residues long. Trimming at V came to 6 bases and at J to 8 bases, leaving 8 bases not matched to a gene. CDR3 sequence (DNA): TGTGCCAGCAGAGGGGACAGGGGGACTCGGGGCTACACCTTC. As protein: CASRGDRGTRGYTF.

This clonotype was found once. This chain links TRBV5-1 with TRBJ2-5; TRBD2 aligns across 9 bases. Per the germline V gene, CDR1 is SGHRS and CDR2 is YFSETQ. V gave up 2 bases and J gave up 5 bases; unmatched junction bases: 7. The CDR3 consists of 15 residues. The CDR3 sequence is CASSFSGSLRETQYF. DNA of the CDR3: TGCGCCAGCAGCTTTAGCGGGAGTCTCCGGGAGACCCAGTACTTC.

The chain is built from TRBV2 and TRBJ1-2; 9 bases agree with TRBD1. The CDR3 covers 16 residues. Germline CDR1 and CDR2: SNHLY and FYNNEI. Trimming at V came to 4 bases and at J to 2 bases, leaving 8 bases not matched to a gene. The chain's CDR3 is CASSGTGVPSNYGYTF. In nucleotides, the CDR3 is TGTGCCAGCAGTGGGACAGGGGTCCCCTCCAACTATGGCTACACCTTC.